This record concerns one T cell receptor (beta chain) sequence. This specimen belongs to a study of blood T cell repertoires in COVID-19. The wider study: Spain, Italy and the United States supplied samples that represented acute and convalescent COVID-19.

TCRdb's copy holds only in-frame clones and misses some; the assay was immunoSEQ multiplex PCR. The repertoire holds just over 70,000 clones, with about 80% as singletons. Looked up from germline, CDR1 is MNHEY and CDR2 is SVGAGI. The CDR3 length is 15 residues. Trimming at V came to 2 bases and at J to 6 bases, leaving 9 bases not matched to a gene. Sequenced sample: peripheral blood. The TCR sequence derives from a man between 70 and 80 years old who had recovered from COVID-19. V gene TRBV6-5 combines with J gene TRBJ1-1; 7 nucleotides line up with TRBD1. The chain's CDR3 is CASSYRGQSSPEAFF. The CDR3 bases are TGTGCCAGCAGTTACCGGGGACAGTCCAGCCCTGAAGCTTTCTTT.